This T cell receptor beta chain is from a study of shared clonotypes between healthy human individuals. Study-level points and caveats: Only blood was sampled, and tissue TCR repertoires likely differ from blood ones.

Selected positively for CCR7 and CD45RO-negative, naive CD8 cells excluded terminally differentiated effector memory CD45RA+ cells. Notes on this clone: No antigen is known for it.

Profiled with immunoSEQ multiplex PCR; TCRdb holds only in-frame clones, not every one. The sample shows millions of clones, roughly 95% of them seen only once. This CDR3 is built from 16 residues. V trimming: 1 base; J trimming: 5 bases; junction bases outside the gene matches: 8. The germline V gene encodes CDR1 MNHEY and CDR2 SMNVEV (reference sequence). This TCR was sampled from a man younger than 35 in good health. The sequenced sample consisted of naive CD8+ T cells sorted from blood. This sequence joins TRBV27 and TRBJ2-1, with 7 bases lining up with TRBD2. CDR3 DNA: TGTGCCAGCAGTTTATTGGGCGGGGGATCAGACAATGAGCAGTTCTTC. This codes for CASSLLGGGSDNEQFF.